The entry below gives a single T cell receptor (beta chain) sequence along with its context. Its antigen is unknown. This sample is drawn from a study of CD8 T cells in ankylosing spondylitis. The CDR3 is made up of 16 amino acids. Trimming took 2 bases from V and 4 from J; bases not matched to a gene: 9. CDR1 and CDR2 from the germline V gene are KGHSH and LQKENI. Generation of TCR beta libraries employed quantitative 5'-RACE incorporating molecular barcodes. TCRdb re-called the 5' RACE reads with MiXCR, one entry per CDR3 protein. The sample shows roughly 470,000 distinct CDR3 sequences, roughly 26% of them seen only once. Study findings and constraints: Reports say disease-linked clones showed up significantly more in matched ankylosing spondylitis synovial fluid. In ankylosing spondylitis blood, a motif of roughly 8 highly homologous TCR beta variants appeared characteristic.

The J gene is TRBJ2-5, the V gene TRBV18; 8 bases are shared with TRBD2. This receptor was identified in a male donor with ankylosing spondylitis. The sequenced sample was blood, either unsorted or a sorted T cell fraction (not recorded which). This chain's CDR3 is CASSPSGTRDGETQYF. In DNA, the CDR3 is TGTGCCAGCTCACCATCGGGGACTAGGGATGGAGAGACCCAGTACTTC.